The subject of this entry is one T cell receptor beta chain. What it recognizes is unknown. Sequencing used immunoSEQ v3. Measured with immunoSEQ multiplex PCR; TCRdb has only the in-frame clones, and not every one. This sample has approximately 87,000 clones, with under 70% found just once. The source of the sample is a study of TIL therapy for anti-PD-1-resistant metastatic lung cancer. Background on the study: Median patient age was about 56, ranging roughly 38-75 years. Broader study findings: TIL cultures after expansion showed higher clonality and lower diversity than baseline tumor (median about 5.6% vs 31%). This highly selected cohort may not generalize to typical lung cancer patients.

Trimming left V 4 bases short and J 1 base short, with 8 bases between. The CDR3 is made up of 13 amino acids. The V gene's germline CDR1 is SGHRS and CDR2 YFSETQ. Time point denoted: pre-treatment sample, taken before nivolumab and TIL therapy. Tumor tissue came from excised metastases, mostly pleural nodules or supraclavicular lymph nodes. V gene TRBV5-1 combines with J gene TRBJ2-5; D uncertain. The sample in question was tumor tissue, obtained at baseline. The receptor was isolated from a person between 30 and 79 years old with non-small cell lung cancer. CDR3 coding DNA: TGCGCCAGCAGCACGGACCCCCAAGAGACCCAGTACTTC. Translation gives CASSTDPQETQYF.